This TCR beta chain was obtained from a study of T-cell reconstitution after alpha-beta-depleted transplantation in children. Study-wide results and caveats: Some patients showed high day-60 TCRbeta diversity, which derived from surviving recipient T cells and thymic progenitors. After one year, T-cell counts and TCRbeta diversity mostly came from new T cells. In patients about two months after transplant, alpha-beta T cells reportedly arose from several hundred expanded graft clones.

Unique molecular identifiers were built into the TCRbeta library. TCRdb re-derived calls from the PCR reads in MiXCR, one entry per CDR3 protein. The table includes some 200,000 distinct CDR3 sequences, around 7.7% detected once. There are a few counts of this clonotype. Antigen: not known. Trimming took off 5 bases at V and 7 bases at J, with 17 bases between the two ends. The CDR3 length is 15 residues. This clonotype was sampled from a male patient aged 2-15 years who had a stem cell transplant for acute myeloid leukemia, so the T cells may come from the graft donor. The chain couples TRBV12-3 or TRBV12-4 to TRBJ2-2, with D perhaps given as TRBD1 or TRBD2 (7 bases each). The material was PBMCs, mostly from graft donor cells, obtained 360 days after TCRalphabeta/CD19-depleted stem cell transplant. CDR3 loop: CASSPQGGYGGELFF. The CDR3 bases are TGTGCCAGCAGTCCTCAGGGGGGGTATGGCGGGGAGCTGTTTTTT.